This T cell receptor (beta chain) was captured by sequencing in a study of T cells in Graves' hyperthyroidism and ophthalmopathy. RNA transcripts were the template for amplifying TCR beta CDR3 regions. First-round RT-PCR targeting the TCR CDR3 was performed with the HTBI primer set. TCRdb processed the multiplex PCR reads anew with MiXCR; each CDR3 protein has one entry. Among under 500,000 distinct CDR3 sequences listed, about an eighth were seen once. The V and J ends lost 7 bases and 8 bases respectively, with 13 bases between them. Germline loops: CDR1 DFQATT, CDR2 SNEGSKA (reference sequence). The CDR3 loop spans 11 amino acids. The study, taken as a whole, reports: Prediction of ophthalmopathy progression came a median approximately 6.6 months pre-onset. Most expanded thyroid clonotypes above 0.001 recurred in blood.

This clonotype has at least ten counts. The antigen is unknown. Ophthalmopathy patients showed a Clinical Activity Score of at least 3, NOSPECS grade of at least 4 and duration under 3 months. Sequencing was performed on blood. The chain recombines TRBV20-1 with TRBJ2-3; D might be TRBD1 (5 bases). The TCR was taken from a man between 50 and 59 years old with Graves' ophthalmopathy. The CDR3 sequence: CSGQGMGTQYF. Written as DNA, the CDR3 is TGCAGTGGGCAGGGAATGGGTACGCAGTATTTT.